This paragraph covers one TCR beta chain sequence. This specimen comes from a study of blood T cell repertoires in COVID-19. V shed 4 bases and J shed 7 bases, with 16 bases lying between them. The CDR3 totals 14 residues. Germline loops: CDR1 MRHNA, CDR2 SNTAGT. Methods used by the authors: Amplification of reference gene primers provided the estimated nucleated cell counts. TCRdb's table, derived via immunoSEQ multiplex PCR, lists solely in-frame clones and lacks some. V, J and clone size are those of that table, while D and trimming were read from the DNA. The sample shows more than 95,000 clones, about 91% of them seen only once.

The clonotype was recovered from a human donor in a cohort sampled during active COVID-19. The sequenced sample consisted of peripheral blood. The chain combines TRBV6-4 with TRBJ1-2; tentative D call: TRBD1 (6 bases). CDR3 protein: CASSVSRGAVGYTF. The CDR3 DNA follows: TGTGCCAGCAGTGTCTCCAGGGGTGCGGTTGGCTACACCTTC.